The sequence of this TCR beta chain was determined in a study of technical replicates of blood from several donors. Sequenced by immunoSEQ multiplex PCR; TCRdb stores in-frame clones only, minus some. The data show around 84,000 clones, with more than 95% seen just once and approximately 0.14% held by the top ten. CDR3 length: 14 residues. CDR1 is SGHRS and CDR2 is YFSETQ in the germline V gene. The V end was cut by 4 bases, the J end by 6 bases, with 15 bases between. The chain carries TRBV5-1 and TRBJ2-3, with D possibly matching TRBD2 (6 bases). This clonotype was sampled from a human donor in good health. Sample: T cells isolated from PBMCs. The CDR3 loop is CASSVGGLGDTQYF. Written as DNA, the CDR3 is TGCGCCAGCAGCGTGGGGGGACTGGGGGATACGCAGTATTTT.